The 12 T cell receptor beta chains given below trace back to one sample, sequenced in a study of T cells in Graves' hyperthyroidism and ophthalmopathy. Amplification yielded TCR beta CDR3 regions, with RNA transcripts as the source. The study used the HTBI primer set for a first-round RT-PCR of the TCR CDR3. TCRdb called the multiplex PCR reads again in MiXCR, with one record for every CDR3 protein. The sample holds some 550,000 distinct CDR3 sequences, under 25% seen once. The sequencing sample was made of blood. The receptors derive from a man aged 18 to 35 with Graves' hyperthyroidism.

Remarks on this clonotype: A much larger clone is a single base away; this may be a read error. CDR3 sequence reads: CASCPGTALSYEQYF. In nucleotides, the CDR3 is TGTGCCAGCTGCCCCGGGACAGCCCTCTCCTACGAGCAGTACTTC. The V and J genes are TRBV28 and TRBJ2-7; 7 bases map to TRBD1. The ends lost 8 bases at V and 0 bases at J; junction bases unmatched: 10. CDR1 and CDR2 (germline): MDHEN, SYDVKM. CDR3 length: 15 residues.

In its sample, this clonotype was seen many times. This chain links TRBV28 with TRBJ1-5; D is unclear. This CDR3 has 12 amino acids. Germline V lookup: CDR1 MDHEN, CDR2 SYDVKM. V was shortened by 7 bases and J by 3 bases, with 7 bases between the two germline ends. CDR3 protein: CASTPYNQPQHF. In DNA, the CDR3 is TGTGCCAGCACGCCTTACAATCAGCCCCAGCATTTT.

This clonotype turned up a few times. The gene calls are TRBV5-1 and TRBJ1-6; a weak D match, TRBD1 (6 bases). V was clipped by 0 bases and J by 5 bases, with 6 bases between them. This CDR3 is built from 14 residues. Germline CDR1 SGHRS, CDR2 YFSETQ. The CDR3 sequence is CASSLDRDNSPLHF. CDR3 DNA: TGCGCCAGCAGCTTGGACAGGGATAATTCACCCCTCCACTTT.

Many counts were recorded for this clonotype. The chain combines TRBV28 with TRBJ1-2; no firm D call. Germline CDR1 is MDHEN and CDR2 is SYDVKM. Trimming took off 2 bases at V and 4 bases at J, with 11 bases between the two ends. This CDR3 contains 14 residues. Here the CDR3 reads CASSLAGRIYGYTF. The CDR3 DNA reads TGTGCCAGCAGTTTAGCGGGCAGAATCTATGGCTACACCTTC.

This clonotype was seen a few times. This sequence joins TRBV29-1 and TRBJ1-1, with 7 bases aligning to TRBD1. The CDR3 has 12 amino acids. J gave up 9 bases and V 5 bases, and 9 bases lay outside the gene matches. Germline lookup yields CDR1 SQVTM and CDR2 ANQGSEA. CDR3 nucleotide sequence: TGCAGCGTTCCCGAACAGGGGACACAAGCTTTCTTT. Translation: CSVPEQGTQAFF. The full variable domain, its missing parts supplied by reference TRBV29-1 and TRBJ1-1, is SAVISQKPSRDICQRGTSLTIQCQVDSQVTMMFWYRQQPGQSLTLIATANQGSEATYESGFVIDKFPISRPNLTFSTLTVSNMSPEDSSIYLCSVPEQGTQAFFGQGTRLTVV.

This clonotype has at least ten counts. V is TRBV6-1 and J is TRBJ2-5, with a possible D match to TRBD2 (5 bases). Trimming left V 4 bases short and J 7 bases short, with 10 bases between. The CDR3 totals 12 residues. The germline V gene encodes CDR1 MNHNS and CDR2 SASEGT. The CDR3 region is CASSGPRGTQYF. CDR3 sequence (DNA): TGTGCCAGCAGTGGGCCTCGGGGGACCCAGTACTTC.

This clonotype was recorded many times. This sequence joins TRBV28 and TRBJ2-5; TRBD2 matches at 11 bases. Germline V gene lookup returns CDR1 MDHEN and CDR2 SYDVKM. This CDR3 has 14 residues. V shed 5 bases and J 5 bases; nucleotides not matched to a gene: 4. The CDR3 DNA reads as TGTGCCAGCAGTCTAGCGGGGGGCATGGAGACCCAGTACTTC. Translation: CASSLAGGMETQYF.

In its sample, this clonotype was seen many times. The J gene is TRBJ1-2, the V gene TRBV30, with D hard to call. The V end was cut by 8 bases, the J end by 8 bases, with 12 bases between. The CDR3 has 10 residues. Germline V gene sequence: CDR1 GTSNPN, CDR2 SVGIG (reference sequence). CDR3: CAQGPQGYTF. CDR3 DNA: TGTGCCCAAGGTCCCCAAGGCTACACCTTC.

This clonotype was counted a few times. The CDR3 does not close with the conserved phenylalanine or tryptophan, likely indicating a read error. The V and J genes are TRBV2 and TRBJ1-2; D is unclear. The V gene lost 6 bases and the J gene lost 5 bases, with 10 bases spanning the gap. This CDR3 region has 12 residues. The V gene's germline CDR1 is SNHLY and CDR2 FYNNEI. The CDR3 DNA reads TGTGCCAGCAGCCTTTTGTCTTATGGCTACACCTAC. Translating it yields CASSLLSYGYTY.

There are many counts of this clonotype. The rearrangement uses TRBV6-1 and TRBJ2-7; TRBD1 aligns across 8 bases. Germline-derived CDR1 and CDR2 are MNHNS and SASEGT. With 6 bases clipped from V and 5 bases from J, the junction kept 6 bases outside the gene matches. CDR3 length: 13 amino acids. This chain's CDR3 is CASRQGAYHEQYF. Written as DNA, the CDR3 is TGTGCCAGCAGGCAGGGGGCTTATCACGAGCAGTACTTC.

There are many counts of this clonotype. The rearrangement joins TRBV2 to TRBJ1-5, with D possibly TRBD1 on 6 matching bases. Germline lookup yields CDR1 SNHLY and CDR2 FYNNEI. There are 19 residues in the CDR3. Trimming took 4 bases from V and 0 from J, leaving 22 bases between them. Here the CDR3 reads CASSAGDKGKAYSNQPQHF. For the CDR3, the DNA is TGTGCCAGCAGTGCTGGGGACAAAGGGAAGGCGTATAGCAATCAGCCCCAGCATTTT.

The chain recombines TRBV11-2 with TRBJ1-1; perhaps TRBD1 as D (5 bases). Trimming took off 2 bases at V and 0 bases at J, with 13 bases between the two ends. The CDR3 has 16 amino acids. Germline lookup yields CDR1 SGHAT and CDR2 FQNNGV. The CDR3 bases are TGTGCCAGCAGCTTACCAGGACACCGCATGAACACTGAAGCTTTCTTT. Translating gives CASSLPGHRMNTEAFF.